This T cell receptor (beta chain) is from a study of blood T cell repertoires in COVID-19. Study summary: Acute and convalescent COVID-19 samples came from the United States, Italy and Spain.

The CDR3 runs to 17 residues. V lost 5 bases and J lost 2; bases outside the gene matches: 13. The germline gives CDR1 GTSNPN, CDR2 SVGIG (reference sequence). In the original analysis: Quantification of nucleated cells was approximated via reference gene primer amplification. Here immunoSEQ multiplex PCR was the method, and the copy in TCRdb shows in-frame clones only, minus some. Clone size and the V and J calls come from that table; the DNA yielded D and trimming. The table lists about 300,000 clones, 88% of them singletons. The clonotype comes from a woman aged 30 to 39 who had recovered from COVID-19. Material for sequencing was peripheral blood. The rearrangement uses TRBV30 and TRBJ2-3; 10 nucleotides agree with TRBD2. DNA for the CDR3: TGTGCCTGGGACCCCCCGGGACTAGCGAAATACACAGATACGCAGTATTTT. Amino acids: CAWDPPGLAKYTDTQYF.